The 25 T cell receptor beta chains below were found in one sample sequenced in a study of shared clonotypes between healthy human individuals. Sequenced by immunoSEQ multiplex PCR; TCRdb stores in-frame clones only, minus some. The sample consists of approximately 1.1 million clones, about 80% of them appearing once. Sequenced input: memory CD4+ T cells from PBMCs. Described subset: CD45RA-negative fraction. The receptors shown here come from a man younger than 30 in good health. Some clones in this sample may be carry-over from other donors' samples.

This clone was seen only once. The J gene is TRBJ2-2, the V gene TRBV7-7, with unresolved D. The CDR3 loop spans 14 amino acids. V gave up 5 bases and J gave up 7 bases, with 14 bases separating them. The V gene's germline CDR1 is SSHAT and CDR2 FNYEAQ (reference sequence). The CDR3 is CASSPGSSSGELFF. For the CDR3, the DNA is TGTGCCAGCAGCCCAGGTTCCTCCAGCGGGGAGCTGTTTTTT.

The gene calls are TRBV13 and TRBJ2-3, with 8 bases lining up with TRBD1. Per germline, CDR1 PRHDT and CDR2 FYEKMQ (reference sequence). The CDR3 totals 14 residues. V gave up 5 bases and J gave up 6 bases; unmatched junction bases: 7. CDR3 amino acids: CASSVQGGGDTQYF. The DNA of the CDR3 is TGTGCCAGCAGCGTACAGGGGGGAGGCGATACGCAGTATTTT.

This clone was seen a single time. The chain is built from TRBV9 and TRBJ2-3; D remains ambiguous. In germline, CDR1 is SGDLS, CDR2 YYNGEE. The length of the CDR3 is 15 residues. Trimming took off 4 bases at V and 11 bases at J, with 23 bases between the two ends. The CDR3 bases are TGTGCCAGCAGCCGAGGTGGAGACTCACACCCGGGGCAGTATTTT. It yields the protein CASSRGGDSHPGQYF.

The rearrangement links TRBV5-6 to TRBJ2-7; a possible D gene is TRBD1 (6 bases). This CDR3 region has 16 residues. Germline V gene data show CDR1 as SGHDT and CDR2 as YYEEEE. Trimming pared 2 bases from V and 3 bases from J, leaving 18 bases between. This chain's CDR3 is CASSFRPQQGIYEQYF. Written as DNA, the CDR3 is TGTGCCAGCAGCTTTCGACCCCAGCAGGGGATCTACGAGCAGTACTTC.

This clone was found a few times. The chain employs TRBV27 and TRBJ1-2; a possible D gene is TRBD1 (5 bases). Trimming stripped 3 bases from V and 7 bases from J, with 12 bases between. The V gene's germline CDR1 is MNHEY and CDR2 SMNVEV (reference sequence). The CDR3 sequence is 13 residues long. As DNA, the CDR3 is TGTGCCAGCAGTTTCGGGGGGGGAGCTGGCTACACCTTC. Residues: CASSFGGGAGYTF.

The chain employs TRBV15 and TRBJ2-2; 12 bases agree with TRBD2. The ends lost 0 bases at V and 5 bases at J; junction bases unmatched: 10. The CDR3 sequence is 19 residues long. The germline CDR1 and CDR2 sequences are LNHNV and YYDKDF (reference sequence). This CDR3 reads CATSRDKLAGGGRTGELFF. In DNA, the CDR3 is TGTGCCACCAGCAGAGATAAACTAGCGGGAGGAGGAAGAACCGGGGAGCTGTTTTTT.

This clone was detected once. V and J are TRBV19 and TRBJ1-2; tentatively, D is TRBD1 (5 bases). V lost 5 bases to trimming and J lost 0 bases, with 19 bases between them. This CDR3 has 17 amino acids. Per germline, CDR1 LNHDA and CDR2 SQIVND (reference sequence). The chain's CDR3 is CASSAPRVRAPNYGYTF. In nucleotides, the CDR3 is TGTGCCAGTAGTGCCCCCAGGGTCCGGGCACCTAACTATGGCTACACCTTC. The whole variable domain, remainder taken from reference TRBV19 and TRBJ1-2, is DGGITQSPKYLFRKEGQNVTLSCEQNLNHDAMYWYRQDPGQGLRLIYYSQIVNDFQKGDIAEGYSVSREKKESFPLTVTSAQKNPTAFYLCASSAPRVRAPNYGYTFGSGTRLTVV.

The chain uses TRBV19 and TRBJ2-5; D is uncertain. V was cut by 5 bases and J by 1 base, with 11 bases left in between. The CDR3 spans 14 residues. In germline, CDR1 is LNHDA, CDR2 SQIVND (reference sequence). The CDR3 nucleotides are TGTGCCAGTAGTCGGGCAGTAACCCAAGAGACCCAGTACTTC. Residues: CASSRAVTQETQYF.

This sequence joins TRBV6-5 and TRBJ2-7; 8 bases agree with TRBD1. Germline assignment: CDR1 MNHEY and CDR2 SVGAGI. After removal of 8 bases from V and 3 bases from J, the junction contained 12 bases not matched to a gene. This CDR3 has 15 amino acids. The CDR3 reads CASHGSGTGRYEQYF. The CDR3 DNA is TGTGCCAGCCATGGCTCCGGGACAGGCCGCTACGAGCAGTACTTC.

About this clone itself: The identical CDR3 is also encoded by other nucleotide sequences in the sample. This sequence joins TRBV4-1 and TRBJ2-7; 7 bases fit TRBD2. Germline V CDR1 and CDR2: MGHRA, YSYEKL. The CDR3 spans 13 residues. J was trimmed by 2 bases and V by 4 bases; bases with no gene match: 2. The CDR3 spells CASSRGTTYEQYF. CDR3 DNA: TGCGCCAGCAGCCGCGGGACTACCTACGAGCAGTACTTC.

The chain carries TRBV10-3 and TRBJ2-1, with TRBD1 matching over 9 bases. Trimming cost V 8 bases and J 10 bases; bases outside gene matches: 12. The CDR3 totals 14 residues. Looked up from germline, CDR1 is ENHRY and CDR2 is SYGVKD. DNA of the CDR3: TGTGCCATCGCCACCGGGACAGGGACTCACGAGCAGTTCTTC. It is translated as CAIATGTGTHEQFF.

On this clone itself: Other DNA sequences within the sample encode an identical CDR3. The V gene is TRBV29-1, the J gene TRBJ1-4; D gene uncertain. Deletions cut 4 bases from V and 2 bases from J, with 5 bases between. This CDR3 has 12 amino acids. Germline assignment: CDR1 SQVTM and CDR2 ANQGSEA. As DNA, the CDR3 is TGCAGCGTTGGTGGGACTAATGAAAAACTGTTTTTT. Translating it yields CSVGGTNEKLFF.

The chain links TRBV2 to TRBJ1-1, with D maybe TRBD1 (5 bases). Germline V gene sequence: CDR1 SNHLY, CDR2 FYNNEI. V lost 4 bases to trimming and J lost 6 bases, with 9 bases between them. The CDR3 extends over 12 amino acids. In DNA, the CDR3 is TGTGCCAGCAGTGGGTCAGGGTCTGAAGCTTTCTTT. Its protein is CASSGSGSEAFF.

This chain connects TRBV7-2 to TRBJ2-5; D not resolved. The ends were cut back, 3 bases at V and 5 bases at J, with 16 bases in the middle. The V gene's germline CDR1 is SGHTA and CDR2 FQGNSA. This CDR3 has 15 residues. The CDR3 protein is CASSFGVGIWETQYF. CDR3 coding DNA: TGTGCCAGCAGCTTTGGGGTGGGAATCTGGGAGACCCAGTACTTC.

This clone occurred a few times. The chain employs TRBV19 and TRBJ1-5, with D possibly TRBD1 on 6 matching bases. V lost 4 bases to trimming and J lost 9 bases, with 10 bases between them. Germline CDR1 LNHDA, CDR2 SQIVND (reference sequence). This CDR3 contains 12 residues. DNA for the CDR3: TGTGCCAGTAGTAACAAAGGGGGGCCCCAGCATTTT. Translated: CASSNKGGPQHF.

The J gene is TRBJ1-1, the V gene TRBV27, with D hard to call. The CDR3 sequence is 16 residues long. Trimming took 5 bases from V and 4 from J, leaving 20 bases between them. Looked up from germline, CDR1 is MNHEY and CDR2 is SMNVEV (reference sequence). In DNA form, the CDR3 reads TGTGCCAGCAGTCCTTTTAGGCCGGGTTTAACCACTGAAGCTTTCTTT. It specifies CASSPFRPGLTTEAFF.

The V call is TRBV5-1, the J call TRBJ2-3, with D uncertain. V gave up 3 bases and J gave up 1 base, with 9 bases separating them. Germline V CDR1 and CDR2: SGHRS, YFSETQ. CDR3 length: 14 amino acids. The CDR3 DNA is TGCGCCAGCAGCTCCGGTGATGGCACAGATACGCAGTATTTT. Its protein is CASSSGDGTDTQYF.

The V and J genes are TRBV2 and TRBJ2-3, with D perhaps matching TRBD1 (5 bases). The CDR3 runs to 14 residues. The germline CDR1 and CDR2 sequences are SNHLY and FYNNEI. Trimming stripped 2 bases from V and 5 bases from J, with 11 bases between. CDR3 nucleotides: TGTGCCAGCAGTGAATCAGGGTGGGGAGATACGCAGTATTTT. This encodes CASSESGWGDTQYF.

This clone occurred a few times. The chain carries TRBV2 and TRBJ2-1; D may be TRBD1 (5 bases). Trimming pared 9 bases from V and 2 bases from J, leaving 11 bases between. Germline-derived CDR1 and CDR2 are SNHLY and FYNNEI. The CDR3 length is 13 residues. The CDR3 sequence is CARREGAYNEQFF. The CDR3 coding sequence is TGTGCCAGACGCGAAGGGGCCTACAATGAGCAGTTCTTC.

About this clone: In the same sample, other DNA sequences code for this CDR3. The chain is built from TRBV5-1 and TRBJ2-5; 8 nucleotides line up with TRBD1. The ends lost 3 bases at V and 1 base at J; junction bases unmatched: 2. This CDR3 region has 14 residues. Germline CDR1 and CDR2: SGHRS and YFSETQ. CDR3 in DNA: TGCGCCAGCAGCTCGACAGGGGTCCAAGAGACCCAGTACTTC. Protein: CASSSTGVQETQYF.

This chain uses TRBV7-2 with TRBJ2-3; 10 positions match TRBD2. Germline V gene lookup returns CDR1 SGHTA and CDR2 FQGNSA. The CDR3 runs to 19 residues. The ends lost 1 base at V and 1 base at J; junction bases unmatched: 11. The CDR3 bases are TGTGCCAGCAGCTTAGGACAGCAAACTAGCGGGATTCGCACAGATACGCAGTATTTT. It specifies CASSLGQQTSGIRTDTQYF. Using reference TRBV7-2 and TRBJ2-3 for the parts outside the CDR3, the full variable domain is GAGVSQSPSNKVTEKGKDVELRCDPISGHTALYWYRQSLGQGLEFLIYFQGNSAPDKSGLPSDRFSAERTGGSVSTLTIQRTQQEDSAVYLCASSLGQQTSGIRTDTQYFGPGTRLTVL.

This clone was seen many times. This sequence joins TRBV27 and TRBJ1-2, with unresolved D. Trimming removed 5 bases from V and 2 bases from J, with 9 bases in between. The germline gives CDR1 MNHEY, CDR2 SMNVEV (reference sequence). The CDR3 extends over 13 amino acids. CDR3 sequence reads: CASSPNGNYGYTF. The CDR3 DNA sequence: TGTGCCAGCAGTCCCAACGGGAACTATGGCTACACCTTC.

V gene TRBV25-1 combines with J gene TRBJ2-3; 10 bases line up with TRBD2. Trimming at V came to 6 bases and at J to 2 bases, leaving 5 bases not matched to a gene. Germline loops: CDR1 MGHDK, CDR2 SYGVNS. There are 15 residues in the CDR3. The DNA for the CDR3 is TGTGCCAGCAGACCAGCGGGAGGGCTCACAGATACGCAGTATTTT. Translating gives CASRPAGGLTDTQYF.

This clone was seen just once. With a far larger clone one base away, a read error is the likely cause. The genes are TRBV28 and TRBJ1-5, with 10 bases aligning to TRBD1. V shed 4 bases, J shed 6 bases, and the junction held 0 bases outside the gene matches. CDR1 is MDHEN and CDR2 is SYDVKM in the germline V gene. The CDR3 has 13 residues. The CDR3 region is CASSWTGGQPQHF. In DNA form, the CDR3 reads TGTGCCAGCAGTTGGACAGGGGGTCAGCCCCAGCATTTT.

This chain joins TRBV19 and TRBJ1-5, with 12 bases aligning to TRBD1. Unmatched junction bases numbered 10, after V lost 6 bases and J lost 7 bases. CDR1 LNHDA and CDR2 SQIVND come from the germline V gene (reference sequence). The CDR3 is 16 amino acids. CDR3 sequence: CASSTTGTGGRQPQHF. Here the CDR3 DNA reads TGTGCCAGTAGCACCACCGGGACAGGGGGCCGACAGCCCCAGCATTTT.